One and the same sample provided the 27 T cell receptor beta chains below, sequenced in a study of CD8+CD57+ T cells in acquired aplastic anemia. It was genomic DNA that served as the template for profiling TCR beta VDJ and CDR3. TCRdb reprocessed the reads via MiXCR and lists one record per CDR3 protein. The data show 150,000 to 200,000 distinct CDR3 sequences, less than 50% seen once. All sequencing subjects had displayed CD8+CD57+ cell expansion on flow cytometry. The specimen was sorted CD4+, CD8+, or CD8+CD57+ T cells (not recorded which) from PBMCs. The receptor source for this set is a human donor with aplastic anemia.

The rearrangement links TRBV7-2 to TRBJ2-7; D uncertain. This CDR3 has 13 amino acids. Trimming removed 5 bases at V and 3 bases at J, with 11 bases between. Germline V gives CDR1 SGHTA, CDR2 FQGNSA. The CDR3 is CASSPQVNYEQYF. CDR3 coding DNA: TGTGCCAGCAGCCCCCAGGTTAACTACGAGCAGTACTTC. The variable domain in full, with the rest retrieved from reference TRBV7-2 and TRBJ2-7, is GAGVSQSPSNKVTEKGKDVELRCDPISGHTALYWYRQSLGQGLEFLIYFQGNSAPDKSGLPSDRFSAERTGGSVSTLTIQRTQQEDSAVYLCASSPQVNYEQYFGPGTRLTVT.

There are a few counts of this clonotype. This chain connects TRBV24-1 to TRBJ2-3, with D possibly called TRBD1 or TRBD2 (5 bases each). Between the trimmed V and J ends, which lost 6 bases and 3 bases, there was a span of 9 bases. The CDR3 is 13 amino acids. The V gene's germline CDR1 is KGHDR and CDR2 SFDVKD. The CDR3 DNA sequence: TGTGCCACCAGTTCGGGGCGAACAGATACGCAGTATTTT. Its translation: CATSSGRTDTQYF.

V and J are TRBV19 and TRBJ1-1, with D uncertain. The CDR3 spans 13 residues. Trimming pared 9 bases from V and 0 bases from J, leaving 11 bases between. Germline V gives CDR1 LNHDA, CDR2 SQIVND (reference sequence). CDR3 residues: CASSITMNTEAFF. As DNA, the CDR3 is TGTGCCAGCAGCATAACTATGAACACTGAAGCTTTCTTT.

This clonotype was detected many times. CDR3 DNA sequence: TGTGCCAGCAGTAAGGGACAGGGAATAGGGAACACCGGGGAGCTGTTTTTT. It encodes CASSKGQGIGNTGELFF. The chain uses TRBV25-1 and TRBJ2-2; 9 positions agree with TRBD1. With V trimmed by 5 bases and J by 1 base, 8 bases remained unmatched. Germline V gene lookup returns CDR1 MGHDK and CDR2 SYGVNS. This CDR3 has 17 residues.

This chain uses TRBV12-3 or TRBV12-4 with TRBJ2-5; no reliable D call. V lost 2 bases to trimming and J lost 5 bases, with 6 bases between them. CDR3 size: 12 residues. The CDR3 nucleotides are TGTGCCAGCAGTTTAAGTCCGGAGACCCAGTACTTC. Protein: CASSLSPETQYF.

This clonotype appeared many times. The CDR3 sequence is CASSIPAGGLYEQYF. The CDR3 DNA is TGTGCCAGTAGTATTCCGGCAGGGGGCTTGTACGAGCAGTACTTC. The chain combines TRBV19 with TRBJ2-7; the match to TRBD1 covers 8 bases. CDR1 and CDR2 (germline): LNHDA, SQIVND (reference sequence). Trimming took 3 bases from V and 4 from J; bases not matched to a gene: 8. The CDR3 contains 15 residues.

This rearrangement joins TRBV10-1 to TRBJ2-3, with unresolved D. The CDR3 is 16 residues long. CDR1 and CDR2 from the germline V gene are WNHNN and SYGVQD (reference sequence). V lost 2 bases and J 2 bases, leaving 14 bases between the germline ends. CDR3 nucleotides: TGCGCCAGCAGTGAGGGTGAGACACGATCCACAGATACGCAGTATTTT. Its translation: CASSEGETRSTDTQYF.

This clonotype came up many times. This chain links TRBV11-3 with TRBJ2-1; D unresolved. V was cut by 1 base and J by 5 bases, with 6 bases left in between. Germline CDR1 and CDR2: SGHNT and YENEEA. This CDR3 is built from 13 residues. This CDR3 reads CASSLAANNEQFF. The DNA of the CDR3 is TGTGCCAGCAGCTTAGCCGCCAACAATGAGCAGTTCTTC.

This chain connects TRBV11-3 to TRBJ2-1; 9 positions agree with TRBD1. V shed 5 bases, J shed 6 bases, and the junction held 5 bases outside the gene matches. CDR1 is SGHNT and CDR2 is YENEEA in the germline V gene. The CDR3 covers 14 residues. Here the CDR3 reads CASSPQGAVNEQFF. DNA for the CDR3: TGTGCCAGCAGCCCACAGGGGGCGGTCAATGAGCAGTTCTTC.

The chain uses TRBV20-1 and TRBJ2-3; possibly TRBD2 for D (7 bases). The CDR3 is made up of 15 amino acids. CDR1 DFQATT and CDR2 SNEGSKA come from the germline V gene (reference sequence). Trimming took off 1 base at V and 2 bases at J, with 13 bases between the two ends. CDR3 coding DNA: TGCAGTGCTAGAGCTCAGGGGAGGGACACAGATACGCAGTATTTT. Translation gives CSARAQGRDTDTQYF.

The chain's CDR3 is CASSARGRDTGELFF. In nucleotides, the CDR3 is TGTGCCAGCAGCGCCCGGGGGCGCGACACCGGGGAGCTGTTTTTT. The chain combines TRBV7-2 with TRBJ2-2, with D perhaps matching TRBD1 or TRBD2 (6 bases each). V was shortened by 5 bases and J by 3 bases, with 13 bases between the two germline ends. CDR1 and CDR2 (germline): SGHTA, FQGNSA. The CDR3 contains 15 residues.

This clonotype was detected many times. The chain's CDR3 is CASSLPGTSGIGEQYF. CDR3 DNA: TGTGCCAGCAGCTTGCCGGGGACTAGCGGGATAGGAGAGCAGTACTTC. The V call is TRBV5-5, the J call TRBJ2-7, with TRBD2 matching over 13 bases. The V and J ends lost 1 base and 7 bases, in that order; junction bases with no gene match: 8. CDR3 length equals 16 residues. CDR1 SGHKS and CDR2 YYEKEE come from the germline V gene (reference sequence).

The chain carries TRBV10-3 and TRBJ2-5; TRBD2 agrees at 8 bases. The CDR3 length is 15 residues. V lost 3 bases to trimming and J lost 4 bases; unmatched junction nucleotides: 7. Germline V gene lookup returns CDR1 ENHRY and CDR2 SYGVKD. In DNA, the CDR3 is TGTGCCATCAGTGATCATAGCGGGGCCGGAGAGACCCAGTACTTC. As protein: CAISDHSGAGETQYF.

The chain joins TRBV5-1 to TRBJ2-3, with 7 bases matching TRBD2. The V gene end was trimmed by 4 bases and the J gene end by 5 bases; junction bases not matched to a gene: 10. CDR3 length equals 15 residues. CDR1 and CDR2 from the germline V gene are SGHRS and YFSETQ. In DNA, the CDR3 is TGCGCCAGCAGCCAGAGACCGGGACTAAAAGATACGCAGTATTTT. It codes for CASSQRPGLKDTQYF.

This clonotype was seen a few times. The chain combines TRBV15 with TRBJ2-5; D not resolved. Germline assignment: CDR1 LNHNV and CDR2 YYDKDF (reference sequence). This CDR3 comprises 15 residues. V was cut by 0 bases and J by 5 bases, with 13 bases left in between. As DNA, the CDR3 is TGTGCCACCAGCAGAGACCGTGGCTATGGTGAGACCCAGTACTTC. It yields the protein CATSRDRGYGETQYF. The whole variable domain, remainder taken from reference TRBV15 and TRBJ2-5, is DAMVIQNPRYQVTQFGKPVTLSCSQTLNHNVMYWYQQKSSQAPKLLFHYYDKDFNNEADTPDNFQSRRPNTSFCFLDIRSPGLGDTAMYLCATSRDRGYGETQYFGPGTRLLVL.

This clonotype was seen just once. Germline is not matched at one junction end, which may reflect a read error. This chain links TRBV10-3 with TRBJ2-1; D may be TRBD1 or TRBD2 (7 bases each). The CDR3 has 14 residues. Germline CDR1 ENHRY, CDR2 SYGVKD. The DNA for the CDR3 is TGTGCCATCCTCGCTAGTGGGGGGGCAGGGGGGCAGTCCTTC. It specifies CAILASGGAGGQSF.

The rearrangement joins TRBV10-3 to TRBJ2-7, with D perhaps assigned TRBD1 or TRBD2 (7 bases each). V gave up 5 bases and J gave up 5 bases, with 25 bases separating them. The CDR3 is made up of 17 amino acids. The germline gives CDR1 ENHRY, CDR2 SYGVKD. The DNA for the CDR3 is TGTGCCATCAGTAAAAAAGCAGGGGGGGGGGCGGCGGACGAGCAGTACTTC. Translated: CAISKKAGGGAADEQYF.

Points on this clonotype: A single base separates this from a much larger clone, so it may be a read error. The rearrangement uses TRBV30 and TRBJ2-7, with D possibly being TRBD2 (6 bases). The germline V gene has CDR1 GTSNPN and CDR2 SVGIG (reference sequence). There are 14 residues in the CDR3. Trimming cost V 0 bases and J 5 bases, with 14 bases left between them. The CDR3 here is CAWSVFREAHEQYF. The CDR3 nucleotides read TGTGCCTGGAGTGTATTCAGGGAGGCCCACGAGCAGTACTTC.

J is TRBJ2-7 and V is TRBV10-3; TRBD1 might be the D (5 bases). With 3 bases removed from V and 6 bases from J, the gap between germline ends came to 12 bases. This CDR3 contains 13 residues. The V gene's germline CDR1 is ENHRY and CDR2 SYGVKD. Written as DNA, the CDR3 is TGTGCCATCAGTGATAATCAGGGATCCGAGCAGTACTTC. It translates to CAISDNQGSEQYF.

This clonotype was seen just once. The chain couples TRBV29-1 to TRBJ1-1, with D possibly TRBD1 on 6 matching bases. The CDR3 loop spans 13 amino acids. The V gene lost 3 bases and the J gene lost 2 bases, with 10 bases spanning the gap. From germline, CDR1 is SQVTM and CDR2 ANQGSEA. CDR3 in DNA: TGCAGCGTTGAGGGGGGCCATAACACTGAAGCTTTCTTT. Translation: CSVEGGHNTEAFF. Drawing the rest from reference TRBV29-1 and TRBJ1-1, the complete variable domain is SAVISQKPSRDICQRGTSLTIQCQVDSQVTMMFWYRQQPGQSLTLIATANQGSEATYESGFVIDKFPISRPNLTFSTLTVSNMSPEDSSIYLCSVEGGHNTEAFFGQGTRLTVV.

The V gene is TRBV29-1, the J gene TRBJ1-5, with a weak D call TRBD1 (5 bases). This CDR3 is built from 14 residues. Trimming pared 4 bases from V and 1 base from J, leaving 11 bases between. Germline V lookup: CDR1 SQVTM, CDR2 ANQGSEA. The CDR3 bases are TGCAGCGTTGTAGCAGGGACGAGCAATCAGCCCCAGCATTTT. It translates to CSVVAGTSNQPQHF.

Many counts were recorded for this clonotype. The rearrangement uses TRBV12-3 or TRBV12-4 and TRBJ2-7; 8 bases are shared with TRBD2. V lost 6 bases to trimming and J lost 2 bases; unmatched junction nucleotides: 6. The CDR3 runs 14 residues. This CDR3 is CASRVSGLAYEQYF. CDR3 nucleotide sequence: TGTGCCAGCAGAGTATCGGGACTAGCCTACGAGCAGTACTTC.

Sample share makes this clonotype medium-sized (0.01 to 0.1%). The genes are TRBV7-8 and TRBJ1-2; D not certain. V lost 6 bases and J 3 bases, leaving 8 bases between the germline ends. Germline values: CDR1 SGHVS, CDR2 FQNEAQ. The CDR3 is made up of 12 amino acids. In DNA, the CDR3 is TGTGCCAGCAGTGTGGGAGACTATGGCTACACCTTC. It is translated as CASSVGDYGYTF.

This clonotype showed up just a few times. V usage is TRBV10-3 and J usage is TRBJ2-1, with 7 bases fitting TRBD2. The CDR3 is 14 amino acids. CDR1 and CDR2 (germline): ENHRY, SYGVKD. With 4 bases clipped from V and 5 bases from J, the junction kept 5 bases outside the gene matches. The CDR3 nucleotides read TGTGCCATCAGTGTACGACTAGCTGACAATGAGCAGTTCTTC. Amino acid sequence: CAISVRLADNEQFF.

This clonotype was observed at least ten times. The chain couples TRBV29-1 to TRBJ1-1; 8 bases align to TRBD1. Per germline, CDR1 SQVTM and CDR2 ANQGSEA. Trimming removed 8 bases from V and 1 base from J; junction bases left unmatched: 12. This CDR3 comprises 15 residues. The CDR3 protein is CSTSGGFLGNTEAFF. The CDR3 nucleotides are TGCAGCACGTCAGGGGGCTTTTTAGGGAACACTGAAGCTTTCTTT.

The gene calls are TRBV5-6 and TRBJ2-5; D ambiguous. Looked up from germline, CDR1 is SGHDT and CDR2 is YYEEEE. V gave up 0 bases and J gave up 4 bases, with 7 bases separating them. The CDR3 sequence is 13 residues long. CDR3 in amino acids: CASSLAGSETQYF. The CDR3 DNA reads as TGTGCCAGCAGCTTGGCCGGGTCAGAGACCCAGTACTTC.

The sample holds one count of this clonotype. The rearrangement uses TRBV30 and TRBJ2-7; no clear D. Germline CDR1 and CDR2: GTSNPN and SVGIG (reference sequence). V lost 0 bases to trimming and J lost 2 bases, with 5 bases between them. The CDR3 runs 12 residues. CDR3 bases: TGTGCCTGGAGTGTAGGCCCCTACGAGCAGTACTTC. Residues: CAWSVGPYEQYF.